One T cell receptor (beta chain) is described in this entry. The target antigen is unknown. Repertoires were generated with immunoSEQ multiplex PCR, while TCRdb's copy carries only in-frame clones and drops some. The table shows about 220,000 clones, with around 88% occurring only once. This sample is drawn from a study of cytomegalovirus exposure and HLA in healthy donors. Across the whole study: The 120 validation repertoires matched the 500 to 750 first-cohort repertoires in platform, a later analysis reported.

General study findings and limits: There were 150 or so TCR beta chains listed as cytomegalovirus-associated. Published work reported that the classifier diagnosed cytomegalovirus status with high specificity and sensitivity.

The CDR3 is made up of 13 amino acids. V was clipped by 6 bases and J by 10 bases, with 16 bases between them. Germline V gene lookup returns CDR1 MNHEY and CDR2 SMNVEV (reference sequence). The chain is built from TRBV27 and TRBJ2-1, with D tentatively TRBD2 (6 bases). The TCR originated in a woman under 30 in good health and CMV-seronegative. Sequencing was carried out using PBMCs. CDR3 amino acids: CASSPPGVWEQFF. CDR3 nucleotides: TGTGCCAGCAGCCCCCCGGGAGTTTGGGAGCAGTTCTTC.